These 5 T cell receptor beta chains originate from one sample sequenced in a study of blood T cells in healthy people across ages. The authors ran a second PCR of about 7 to 11 cycles using a sample-barcoded 5' primer and a J-beta primer mix. TCRdb itself ran the 5' RACE reads through MiXCR, one entry per CDR3 protein. The data hold 1,100,000 or so distinct CDR3 sequences, with under 55% observed a single time. The sample consisted of blood. The receptors originated from a woman aged 60-70 years in good health.

This clonotype has a single count. V usage is TRBV20-1 and J usage is TRBJ1-2, with 8 bases fitting TRBD1. The trim removed 1 base at V and 3 bases at J, leaving 7 bases unmatched. Germline V lookup: CDR1 DFQATT, CDR2 SNEGSKA (reference sequence). This CDR3 has 15 amino acids. CDR3 nucleotides: TGCAGTGCTAGAGCTCACCGACAGGGGTACTATGGCTACACCTTC. Encoded protein: CSARAHRQGYYGYTF.

This clonotype was picked up a small number of times. The chain has TRBV18 and TRBJ2-7, with a possible D match to TRBD2 (6 bases). This CDR3 spans 15 amino acids. The germline CDR1 and CDR2 sequences are KGHSH and LQKENI. Trimming left V 3 bases short and J 0 bases short, with 12 bases between. The CDR3 DNA is TGTGCCAGCTCACCGGAGGGGAAAAGCTCCTACGAGCAGTACTTC. Residues: CASSPEGKSSYEQYF. Using reference TRBV18 and TRBJ2-7 for the parts outside the CDR3, the full variable domain is NAGVMQNPRHLVRRRGQEARLRCSPMKGHSHVYWYRQLPEEGLKFMVYLQKENIIDESGMPKERFSAEFPKEGPSILRIQQVVRGDSAAYFCASSPEGKSSYEQYFGPGTRLTVT.

This chain connects TRBV7-6 to TRBJ2-1, with 8 bases lining up with TRBD1. There are 16 residues in the CDR3. Trimming took 1 base from V and 8 from J; bases not matched to a gene: 10. The germline CDR1 and CDR2 sequences are SGHVS and FNYEAQ. CDR3 bases: TGTGCCAGCAGCTTAGTTGTCACGGACAGGGAGGATGAGCAGTTCTTC. Its protein product is CASSLVVTDREDEQFF.

The sample holds a few counts of this clonotype. The gene calls are TRBV9 and TRBJ1-4; D gene unclear. CDR3 length: 14 amino acids. The V end lost 0 bases, the J end lost 7 bases, and 10 bases lay between the germline ends. Germline V gene lookup returns CDR1 SGDLS and CDR2 YYNGEE. The CDR3 here is CASSVDSEGEKLFF. DNA of the CDR3: TGTGCCAGCAGCGTAGATTCGGAGGGTGAAAAACTGTTTTTT.

Only a few counts were recorded for this clonotype. This chain uses TRBV9 with TRBJ2-5; either TRBD1 or TRBD2 may supply D (5 bases each). The CDR3 consists of 14 residues. The V gene's germline CDR1 is SGDLS and CDR2 YYNGEE. The V gene lost 0 bases and the J gene lost 11 bases, with 17 bases spanning the gap. In DNA, the CDR3 is TGTGCCAGCAGCGTAGACAGGTTGGAGGATGAGCAGTACTTC. It encodes CASSVDRLEDEQYF.